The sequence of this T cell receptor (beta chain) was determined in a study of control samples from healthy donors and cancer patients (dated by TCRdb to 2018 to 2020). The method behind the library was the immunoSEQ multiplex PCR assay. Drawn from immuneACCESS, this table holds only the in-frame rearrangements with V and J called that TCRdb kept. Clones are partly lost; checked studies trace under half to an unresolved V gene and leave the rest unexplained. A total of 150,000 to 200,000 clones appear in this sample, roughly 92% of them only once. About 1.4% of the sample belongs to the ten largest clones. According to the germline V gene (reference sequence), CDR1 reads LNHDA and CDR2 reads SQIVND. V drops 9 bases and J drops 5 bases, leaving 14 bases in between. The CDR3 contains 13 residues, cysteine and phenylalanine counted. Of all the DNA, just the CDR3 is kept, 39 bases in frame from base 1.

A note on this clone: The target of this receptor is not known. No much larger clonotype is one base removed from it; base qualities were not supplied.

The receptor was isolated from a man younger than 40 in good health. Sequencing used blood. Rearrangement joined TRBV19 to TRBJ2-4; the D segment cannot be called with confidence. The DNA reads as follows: TGTGCCAGCCGAGTGGAGCGTGAAAACATTCAGTACTTC. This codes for CASRVERENIQYF.